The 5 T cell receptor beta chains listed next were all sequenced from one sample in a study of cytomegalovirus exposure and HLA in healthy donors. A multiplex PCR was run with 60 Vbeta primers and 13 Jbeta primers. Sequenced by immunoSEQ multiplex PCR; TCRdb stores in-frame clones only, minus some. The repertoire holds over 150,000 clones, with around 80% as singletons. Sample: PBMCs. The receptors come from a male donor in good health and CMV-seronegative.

The CDR3 sequence is CAWGQGASYTF. As DNA, the CDR3 is TGTGCCTGGGGACAGGGGGCTAGTTACACCTTC. The chain links TRBV30 to TRBJ1-2; 11 positions match TRBD1. Trimming took 5 bases from V and 11 from J; bases not matched to a gene: 4. Germline loops: CDR1 GTSNPN, CDR2 SVGIG (reference sequence). This CDR3 is built from 11 residues.

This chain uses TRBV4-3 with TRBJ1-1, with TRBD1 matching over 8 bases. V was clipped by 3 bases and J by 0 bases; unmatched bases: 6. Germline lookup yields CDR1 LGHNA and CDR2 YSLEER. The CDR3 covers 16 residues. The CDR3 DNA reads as TGCGCCAGCAGCCAGTCGACAGGGGATATGAACACTGAAGCTTTCTTT. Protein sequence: CASSQSTGDMNTEAFF.

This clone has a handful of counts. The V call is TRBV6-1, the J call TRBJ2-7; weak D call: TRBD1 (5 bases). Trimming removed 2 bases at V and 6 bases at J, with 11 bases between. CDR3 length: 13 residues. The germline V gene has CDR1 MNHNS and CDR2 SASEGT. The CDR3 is CASSESGRIEQYF. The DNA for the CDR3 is TGTGCCAGCAGTGAATCAGGGCGTATCGAGCAGTACTTC.

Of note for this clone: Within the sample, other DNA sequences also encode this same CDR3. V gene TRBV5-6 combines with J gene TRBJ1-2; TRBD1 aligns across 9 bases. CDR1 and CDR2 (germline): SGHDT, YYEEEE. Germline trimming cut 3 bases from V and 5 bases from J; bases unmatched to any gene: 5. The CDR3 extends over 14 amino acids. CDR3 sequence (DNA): TGTGCCAGCAGCTCGGACAGGGGCTCGTATGGCTACACCTTC. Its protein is CASSSDRGSYGYTF.

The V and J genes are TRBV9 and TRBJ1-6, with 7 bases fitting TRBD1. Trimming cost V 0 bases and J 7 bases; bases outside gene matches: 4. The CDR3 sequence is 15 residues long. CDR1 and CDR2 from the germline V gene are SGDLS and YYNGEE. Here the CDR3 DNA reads TGTGCCAGCAGCGTAGCGGCAGGGGGGAATTCACCCCTCCACTTT. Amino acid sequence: CASSVAAGGNSPLHF. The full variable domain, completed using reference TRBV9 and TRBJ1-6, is DSGVTQTPKHLITATGQRVTLRCSPRSGDLSVYWYQQSLDQGLQFLIQYYNGEERAKGNILERFSAQQFPDLHSELNLSSLELGDSALYFCASSVAAGGNSPLHFGNGTRLTVT.